The rows below give T cell receptor beta chains drawn from one sample of a study of blood T cell repertoires in COVID-19. Data came from immunoSEQ multiplex PCR; TCRdb stores just in-frame clones and leaves some out. The table includes around 180,000 clones, 75% to 85% detected once. Specimen: PBMCs or T cells enriched from blood (not recorded which). The receptors were gathered from a woman in her forties or fifties with acute COVID-19. The CDR3 runs from the conserved cysteine through the conserved F or W. The order of the fields is V gene, clone size, CDR3 length, J gene, D gene, CDR3 protein, CDR3 DNA. A D gene is named only where the DNA matches it firmly. Clone size, where shown, is once, few, many, or a class for clones that have expanded.

TRBV7-2	few	14	TRBJ2-5	NA	CASSLNSRGETQYF	TGTGCCAGCAGCTTAAACAGTAGGGGGGAGACCCAGTACTTC
TRBV5-1	once	16	TRBJ2-3	TRBD1	CASSSSEDRGVGTQYF	TGCGCCAGCAGCTCATCCGAGGACAGGGGGGTTGGTACGCAGTATTTT
TRBV25-1	few	14	TRBJ1-2	NA	CASRSTGLNYGYTF	TGTGCCAGCAGATCGACAGGTCTCAACTATGGCTACACCTTC
TRBV18	NA	16	TRBJ1-1	TRBD1	CASSPRSGTGNTEAFF	TGTGCCAGCTCACCTCGTTCCGGGACAGGGAACACTGAAGCTTTCTTT
TRBV7-8	NA	14	TRBJ1-1	NA	CASSLERGFTEAFF	TGTGCCAGCAGCTTAGAAAGGGGATTCACTGAAGCTTTCTTT
TRBV27	NA	14	TRBJ2-1	NA	CASSLRLDGNEQFF	TGTGCCAGCAGTTTAAGACTAGACGGCAATGAGCAGTTCTTC
TRBV6-7	NA	15	TRBJ2-5	TRBD1	CANPDRGQVRETQYF	TGTGCCAACCCGGACAGGGGCCAAGTCAGGGAGACCCAGTACTTC
TRBV4-3	NA	15	TRBJ1-5	TRBD1	CASSGGTGVNQPQHF	TGCGCCAGCAGCGGGGGGACAGGCGTTAATCAGCCCCAGCATTTT
TRBV9	few	14	TRBJ2-5	TRBD2	CASSARGGGETQYF	TGTGCCAGCAGCGCTCGGGGGGGTGGAGAGACCCAGTACTTC
TRBV7-9	NA	15	TRBJ2-3	NA	CASSLSIDYTDTQYF	TGTGCCAGCAGCCTCTCGATCGACTACACAGATACGCAGTATTTT
TRBV6-5	NA	12	TRBJ1-2	TRBD1	CASSWTGYGYTF	TGTGCCAGCAGTTGGACAGGCTATGGCTACACCTTC
TRBV7-3	few	14	TRBJ2-3	NA	CASSSPQTPDTQYF	TGTGCCAGCAGCTCCCCTCAAACTCCAGATACGCAGTATTTT
TRBV7-2	once	15	TRBJ1-2	TRBD1	CASSSHRQGAYGYTF	TGTGCCAGCAGCTCCCATCGACAGGGGGCCTATGGCTACACCTTC
TRBV11-2	NA	17	TRBJ1-1	NA	CASSLGGVAALNTEAFF	TGTGCCAGCAGCTTAGGGGGGGTCGCGGCCCTGAACACTGAAGCTTTCTTT
TRBV11-1	few	16	TRBJ2-4	NA	CASSLGTTLAKNIQYF	TGTGCCAGCAGCTTAGGGACAACCCTAGCCAAAAACATTCAGTACTTC
TRBV28	NA	17	TRBJ1-6	NA	CASSSAGTSSYNSPLHF	TGTGCCAGCAGCTCGGCGGGGACTAGCTCCTATAATTCACCCCTCCACTTT
TRBV4-2	NA	15	TRBJ1-2	NA	CASSQDQGKGYGYTF	TGTGCCAGCAGCCAAGATCAGGGAAAAGGCTATGGCTACACCTTC
TRBV19	NA	15	TRBJ1-4	TRBD1	CASSKPGQGNEKLFF	TGTGCCAGTAGTAAGCCGGGACAGGGCAATGAAAAACTGTTTTTT
TRBV6-2/TRBV6-3	NA	17	TRBJ2-5	TRBD2	CASSYPLLAGGPETQYF	TGTGCCAGCAGTTACCCCCTTCTAGCGGGGGGGCCTGAGACCCAGTACTTC
TRBV18	NA	16	TRBJ1-1	TRBD1	CASSPPTGKERGEAFF	TGTGCCAGCTCACCACCGACAGGGAAGGAGAGGGGTGAAGCTTTCTTT
TRBV7-2	many	13	TRBJ1-1	NA	CASSERQNTEAFF	TGTGCCAGCAGCGAAAGACAGAACACTGAAGCTTTCTTT
TRBV19	NA	13	TRBJ2-1	TRBD1	CASSLDRDLPQFF	TGTGCCAGTAGTTTGGACAGGGATCTTCCGCAGTTCTTC